One and the same sample provided the 26 T cell receptor beta chains below, sequenced in a study of blood T cell repertoires in COVID-19. TCRdb's copy holds only in-frame clones and misses some; the assay was immunoSEQ multiplex PCR. The sample records roughly 15,000 clones, around 88% being singletons. What was sequenced was peripheral blood. These receptor sequences come from a human donor with active COVID-19. The donor label of this sample is uncertain.

The chain recombines TRBV5-1 with TRBJ1-3; 9 bases align to TRBD1. CDR1 and CDR2 (germline): SGHRS, YFSETQ. The CDR3 spans 16 residues. V shed 2 bases, J shed 4 bases, and the junction held 7 bases outside the gene matches. The CDR3 is CASSFETGGEGNTIYF. CDR3 nucleotides: TGCGCCAGCAGCTTTGAGACAGGGGGTGAAGGAAACACCATATATTTT. Full variable domain (outside the CDR3, taken from reference TRBV5-1 and TRBJ1-3): KAGVTQTPRYLIKTRGQQVTLSCSPISGHRSVSWYQQTPGQGLQFLFEYFSETQRNKGNFPGRFSGRQFSNSRSEMNVSTLELGDSALYLCASSFETGGEGNTIYFGEGSWLTVV.

This clone was counted only a few times. The rearrangement uses TRBV19 and TRBJ2-1; D unclear. Germline-derived CDR1 and CDR2 are LNHDA and SQIVND (reference sequence). The CDR3 is 11 residues long. The V end was cut by 8 bases, the J end by 7 bases, with 9 bases between. This chain's CDR3 is CASGPRNEQFF. CDR3 DNA sequence: TGTGCCAGTGGTCCACGGAATGAGCAGTTCTTC.

By sample share, this clone is large (0.1 to 1%). The chain links TRBV10-1 to TRBJ1-2; 11 bases line up with TRBD1. The CDR3 runs 14 residues. The germline CDR1 and CDR2 sequences are WNHNN and SYGVQD (reference sequence). V lost 8 bases, J lost 6 bases, and 8 bases stayed unmatched. CDR3 loop: CASPEPGQGDGYTF. The CDR3 bases are TGCGCCAGCCCCGAGCCGGGACAGGGGGATGGCTACACCTTC.

This clone is large. The chain recombines TRBV27 with TRBJ1-2; D uncertain. The CDR3 covers 14 residues. From germline, CDR1 is MNHEY and CDR2 SMNVEV (reference sequence). Trimming took off 2 bases at V and 6 bases at J, with 13 bases between the two ends. The CDR3 DNA sequence: TGTGCCAGCAGTTTAAGTCTGGAGGGCCATGGCTACACCTTC. Protein: CASSLSLEGHGYTF.

The chain joins TRBV18 to TRBJ1-2; D is ambiguous. This CDR3 is 13 amino acids long. Germline V lookup: CDR1 KGHSH, CDR2 LQKENI. V lost 3 bases and J 8 bases, leaving 13 bases between the germline ends. Written as DNA, the CDR3 is TGTGCCAGCTCACCCGGACTCCTGGGGGGCTACACCTTC. As protein: CASSPGLLGGYTF.

The chain is built from TRBV5-1 and TRBJ2-5, with TRBD2 identical over 9 bases. Trimming took 0 bases from V and 7 from J; bases not matched to a gene: 10. The CDR3 sequence is 16 residues long. CDR1 and CDR2 from the germline V gene are SGHRS and YFSETQ. The CDR3 is CASSLEASGALGTQYF. For the CDR3, the DNA is TGCGCCAGCAGCTTGGAGGCTAGCGGGGCCTTAGGGACCCAGTACTTC.

The chain carries TRBV4-1 and TRBJ2-7; 9 nucleotides line up with TRBD1. CDR3 length equals 15 residues. The V gene end was trimmed by 3 bases and the J gene end by 4 bases; junction bases not matched to a gene: 7. Germline V lookup: CDR1 MGHRA, CDR2 YSYEKL. The CDR3 loop is CASSQPRDRVYEQYF. The CDR3 DNA follows: TGCGCCAGCAGCCAGCCCCGGGACAGGGTGTACGAGCAGTACTTC.

The gene calls are TRBV20-1 and TRBJ2-5; D is ambiguous. In germline, CDR1 is DFQATT, CDR2 SNEGSKA (reference sequence). The CDR3 runs 11 residues. V was pared by 5 bases and J by 5 bases, with 9 bases between. In nucleotides, the CDR3 is TGCAGTGCTCCACGGTTGGAGACCCAGTACTTC. Amino acids: CSAPRLETQYF.

V and J are TRBV6-6 and TRBJ1-6; D possibly corresponds to TRBD1 (5 bases). The CDR3 runs 14 residues. V lost 6 bases and J lost 7, with 13 bases in between. Germline V CDR1 and CDR2: MNHNY, SVGAGI (reference sequence). For the CDR3, the DNA is TGTGCCAGCAGCGACAGCATTCCAAATTCACCCCTCCACTTT. Its translation: CASSDSIPNSPLHF.

As DNA, the CDR3 is TGTGCCAGCAGCCCCTTGGTGCGGGGGGAAACCACAGATACGCAGTATTTT. It translates to CASSPLVRGETTDTQYF. The chain is built from TRBV4-2 and TRBJ2-3, with 8 bases identical to TRBD2. V trimming: 4 bases; J trimming: 2 bases; junction bases outside the gene matches: 11. There are 17 residues in the CDR3. Germline CDR1 reads LGHNA; CDR2 reads YNFKEQ.

The CDR3 sequence: CASSRREGGDNEQFF. CDR3 DNA: TGCGCCAGCAGCCGCCGGGAGGGAGGGGACAATGAGCAGTTCTTC. V usage is TRBV4-1 and J usage is TRBJ2-1; 8 bases align to TRBD2. The germline V gene has CDR1 MGHRA and CDR2 YSYEKL. J was trimmed by 5 bases and V by 4 bases; bases with no gene match: 7. The CDR3 loop spans 15 amino acids.

V gene TRBV5-8 combines with J gene TRBJ1-2; 8 bases agree with TRBD1. The trim removed 0 bases at V and 10 bases at J, leaving 8 bases unmatched. CDR1 and CDR2 from the germline V gene are SGHTS and YDEGEE. The CDR3 consists of 14 residues. The CDR3 DNA reads as TGTGCCAGCAGCTTGGGCCAGGGGGCCCCCTACTACACCTTC. This encodes CASSLGQGAPYYTF.

The chain uses TRBV7-2 and TRBJ2-3; 9 bases are a match to TRBD2. The germline V gene encodes CDR1 SGHTA and CDR2 FQGNSA. J was trimmed by 5 bases and V by 1 base; bases with no gene match: 7. CDR3 size: 16 residues. The CDR3 here is CASSLDLAGFQDTQYF. In DNA form, the CDR3 reads TGTGCCAGCAGCTTAGACCTAGCGGGATTTCAAGATACGCAGTATTTT. Drawing the rest from reference TRBV7-2 and TRBJ2-3, the complete variable domain is GAGVSQSPSNKVTEKGKDVELRCDPISGHTALYWYRQSLGQGLEFLIYFQGNSAPDKSGLPSDRFSAERTGGSVSTLTIQRTQQEDSAVYLCASSLDLAGFQDTQYFGPGTRLTVL.

The chain combines TRBV2 with TRBJ2-3; 11 bases line up with TRBD2. CDR3 size: 17 residues. V gave up 7 bases and J gave up 0 bases; unmatched junction bases: 9. CDR1 and CDR2 from the germline V gene are SNHLY and FYNNEI. CDR3 protein: CASNILAGERSTDTQYF. In nucleotides, the CDR3 is TGTGCCAGCAATATACTAGCGGGAGAACGGAGCACAGATACGCAGTATTTT.

The rearrangement joins TRBV2 to TRBJ1-5; D is perhaps TRBD1 (6 bases). The CDR3 covers 14 residues. V gave up 8 bases and J gave up 0 bases, with 11 bases separating them. CDR1 is SNHLY and CDR2 is FYNNEI in the germline V gene. The CDR3 here is CASRDTHSNQPQHF. CDR3 DNA: TGTGCCAGCCGGGACACACATAGCAATCAGCCCCAGCATTTT.

CDR3 nucleotides: TGTGCCAGCAGCTTAAGCCGAGACTCCTACGAGCAGTACTTC. Translated, it gives CASSLSRDSYEQYF. This chain uses TRBV7-3 with TRBJ2-7, with D unresolved. The CDR3 has 14 residues. Germline CDR1 and CDR2: SGHTA and FQGTGA. Trimming took off 1 base at V and 0 bases at J, with 7 bases between the two ends.

The V and J genes are TRBV6-5 and TRBJ2-3, with no clear D. The CDR3 runs 14 residues. V gave up 11 bases and J gave up 2 bases, with 17 bases separating them. Germline V gene sequence: CDR1 MNHEY, CDR2 SVGAGI. The CDR3: CAVSRSGFTDTQYF. In DNA form, the CDR3 reads TGTGCCGTATCGAGGTCCGGGTTCACAGATACGCAGTATTTT.

The rearrangement uses TRBV19 and TRBJ2-7, with D unclear. There are 16 residues in the CDR3. V was pared by 2 bases and J by 4 bases, with 18 bases between. Germline-derived CDR1 and CDR2 are LNHDA and SQIVND (reference sequence). The CDR3 DNA is TGTGCCAGTAGTATAAGAGGTCGTCTAGACCCTTACGAGCAGTACTTC. It is translated as CASSIRGRLDPYEQYF.

The J gene is TRBJ1-1, the V gene TRBV30; no reliable D call. The CDR3 is made up of 15 amino acids. CDR1 GTSNPN and CDR2 SVGIG come from the germline V gene (reference sequence). V gave up 2 bases and J gave up 1 base, with 14 bases separating them. The CDR3 DNA reads TGTGCCTGGAGTAAGGAGGGCGGGAAGAACACTGAAGCTTTCTTT. Protein product: CAWSKEGGKNTEAFF.

In its sample, this clone was seen once. V and J are TRBV14 and TRBJ2-5, with 7 bases lining up with TRBD1. This CDR3 has 15 amino acids. J lost 2 bases, V lost 2 bases, and 5 bases had no gene match. Germline V gene data show CDR1 as SGHDN and CDR2 as FVKESK. Here the CDR3 DNA reads TGTGCCAGCAGCCAACGACAGGGTCTGCAAGAGACCCAGTACTTC. Encoded protein: CASSQRQGLQETQYF. Looking up the rest from reference TRBV14 and TRBJ2-5 gives the full variable domain: EAGVTQFPSHSVIEKGQTVTLRCDPISGHDNLYWYRRVMGKEIKFLLHFVKESKQDESGMPNNRFLAERTGGTYSTLKVQPAELEDSGVYFCASSQRQGLQETQYFGPGTRLLVL.

The chain recombines TRBV27 with TRBJ1-2; D gene unclear. CDR3 length equals 14 residues. V dropped 5 bases and J dropped 4 bases, with 14 bases sitting between them. The V gene's germline CDR1 is MNHEY and CDR2 SMNVEV (reference sequence). The CDR3 region has the DNA TGTGCCAGCAGTGTTAGCCTGGAGGGCTATGGCTACACCTTC. Amino acids: CASSVSLEGYGYTF.

The chain links TRBV7-2 to TRBJ2-1; D remains unclear. The CDR3 is 11 amino acids. V was shortened by 5 bases and J by 10 bases, with 9 bases between the two germline ends. The V gene's germline CDR1 is SGHTA and CDR2 FQGNSA. The CDR3 nucleotides read TGTGCCAGCAGCCCTATGAGGGAGCAGTTCTTC. Protein sequence: CASSPMREQFF.

The rearrangement links TRBV2 to TRBJ2-1; 9 nucleotides line up with TRBD2. Germline CDR1 and CDR2: SNHLY and FYNNEI. The CDR3 extends over 15 amino acids. The V and J ends lost 5 bases and 3 bases, in that order; junction bases with no gene match: 5. The chain's CDR3 is CASSQLAGGYNEQFF. The CDR3 nucleotides are TGTGCCAGCAGTCAACTAGCGGGTGGCTACAATGAGCAGTTCTTC.

The chain carries TRBV11-2 and TRBJ1-1; D gene unclear. There are 13 residues in the CDR3. Germline V lookup: CDR1 SGHAT, CDR2 FQNNGV. Trimming removed 3 bases at V and 8 bases at J, with 13 bases between. This CDR3 reads CASSFGSPTEAFF. The CDR3 DNA follows: TGTGCCAGCAGCTTCGGTTCGCCGACAGAAGCTTTCTTT.

The CDR3 here is CASRASGGHSYEQYF. CDR3 nucleotide sequence: TGCGCCAGCAGGGCTTCGGGGGGCCACTCCTACGAGCAGTACTTC. This chain uses TRBV5-1 with TRBJ2-7, with D tentatively TRBD2 (7 bases). Germline CDR1 SGHRS, CDR2 YFSETQ. The CDR3 consists of 15 residues. Trimming removed 5 bases from V and 0 bases from J, with 15 bases in between.

The J gene is TRBJ1-2, the V gene TRBV6-6, with a weak D call TRBD1 (6 bases). CDR1 and CDR2 (germline): MNHNY, SVGAGI (reference sequence). The CDR3 is 11 residues long. V lost 4 bases to trimming and J lost 12 bases, with 12 bases between them. The CDR3 loop reads CASSLQGWNTF. The CDR3 nucleotides are TGTGCCAGCAGTTTACAGGGTTGGAACACCTTC.